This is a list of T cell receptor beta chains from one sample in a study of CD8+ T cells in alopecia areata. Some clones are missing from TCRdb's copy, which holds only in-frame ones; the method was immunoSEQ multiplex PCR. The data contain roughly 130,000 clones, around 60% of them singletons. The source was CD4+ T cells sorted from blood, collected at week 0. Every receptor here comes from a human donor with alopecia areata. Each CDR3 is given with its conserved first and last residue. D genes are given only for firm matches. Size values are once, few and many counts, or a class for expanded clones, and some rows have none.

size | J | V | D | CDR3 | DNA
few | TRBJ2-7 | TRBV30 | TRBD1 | CAWSSHRGFNEQYF | TGTGCCTGGAGTTCCCACAGGGGATTTAACGAGCAGTACTTC
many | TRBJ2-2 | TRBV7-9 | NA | CASSLSNTGELFF | TGTGCCAGCAGCTTATCAAACACCGGGGAGCTGTTTTTT
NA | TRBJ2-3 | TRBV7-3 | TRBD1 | CASSLGIRGRYSQDTQYF | TGTGCCAGCAGCTTAGGGATCAGGGGGCGCTATTCCCAAGATACGCAGTATTTT
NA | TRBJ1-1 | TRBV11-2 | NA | CASSLTGNEAFF | TGTGCCAGCAGCTTAACGGGCAATGAAGCTTTCTTT
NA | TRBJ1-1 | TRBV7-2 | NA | CASSFQERTEAFF | TGTGCCAGCAGCTTTCAGGAGAGGACTGAAGCTTTCTTT
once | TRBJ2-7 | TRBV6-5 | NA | CASSLDRNSYEQYF | TGTGCCAGCAGCCTAGACAGGAACTCCTACGAGCAGTACTTC
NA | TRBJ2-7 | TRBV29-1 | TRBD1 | CSAKTGSSYEQYF | TGCAGCGCTAAGACAGGGAGCTCCTACGAGCAGTACTTC
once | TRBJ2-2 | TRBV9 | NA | CASSVTDSWGTGELFF | TGTGCCAGCAGCGTAACCGATAGCTGGGGCACCGGGGAGCTGTTTTTT
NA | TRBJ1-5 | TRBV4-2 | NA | CASSQGRGEPQHF | TGTGCCAGCAGCCAAGGAAGAGGGGAGCCCCAGCATTTT
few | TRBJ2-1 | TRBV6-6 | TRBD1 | CASSRPLQGAPNEQFF | TGTGCCAGCAGTCGCCCCTTACAGGGGGCGCCCAATGAGCAGTTCTTC
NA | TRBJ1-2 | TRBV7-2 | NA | CASSPGPVARTYGYTF | TGTGCCAGCAGCCCGGGACCGGTGGCGAGGACCTATGGCTACACCTTC
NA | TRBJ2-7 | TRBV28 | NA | CASSLGGIYEQYF | TGTGCCAGCTCCCTCGGAGGCATCTACGAGCAGTACTTC
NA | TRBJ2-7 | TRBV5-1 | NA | CASSPGTGGDEQYF | TGCGCCAGCAGCCCCGGCACAGGAGGGGACGAGCAGTACTTC
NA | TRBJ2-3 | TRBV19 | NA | CASSIGQGTDTQYF | TGTGCCAGTAGTATAGGGCAGGGCACAGATACGCAGTATTTT
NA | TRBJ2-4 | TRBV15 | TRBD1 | CATSRDTGGFQYF | TGTGCCACCAGCAGAGATACAGGGGGCTTTCAGTACTTC
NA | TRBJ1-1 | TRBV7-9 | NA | CASSLSGDTEAFF | TGTGCCAGCAGCTTATCAGGGGACACTGAAGCTTTCTTT
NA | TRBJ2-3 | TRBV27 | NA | CASREIGGPTDTQYF | TGTGCCAGCAGAGAAATCGGGGGCCCGACAGATACGCAGTATTTT
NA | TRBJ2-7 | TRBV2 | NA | CASSVGPSYEQYF | TGTGCCAGCAGTGTCGGACCAAGCTACGAGCAGTACTTC
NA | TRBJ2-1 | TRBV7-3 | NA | CASSLGDRGNEQFF | TGTGCCAGCAGCTTAGGGGACCGGGGCAATGAGCAGTTCTTC
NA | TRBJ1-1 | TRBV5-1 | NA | CASSLTLGETEAFF | TGCGCCAGCAGCTTGACGTTGGGAGAAACTGAAGCTTTCTTT